The entry below describes one T cell receptor (beta chain). The data stem from a study of blood T cell repertoires in COVID-19. Clones were read by immunoSEQ multiplex PCR, and TCRdb kept only the in-frame ones, dropping some. The sample yields some 270,000 clones, nearly 90% seen once. The sequenced material came from peripheral blood. This clonotype was sampled from a woman aged 60-75 years with COVID-19, enrolled during active disease.

CDR3 amino acids: CATSRGASAETQYF. As DNA, the CDR3 is TGTGCCACCAGCAGAGGGGCTAGCGCAGAGACCCAGTACTTC. The genes are TRBV15 and TRBJ2-5; D might be TRBD2 (6 bases). CDR1 is LNHNV, CDR2 YYDKDF, per germline (reference sequence). V lost 1 base, J lost 4 bases, and 10 bases lay in between. The length of the CDR3 is 14 residues.